This T cell receptor (beta chain) was sequenced in a study of T cells in Graves' hyperthyroidism and ophthalmopathy. Turning to the study itself: Peripheral blood was secured at the point of initial diagnosis, before any treatment. Broader study findings: Most expanded thyroid clonotypes above 0.001 also appeared in blood.

At least ten counts were recorded for this clonotype. What it recognizes is unknown. The CDR3 regions of TCR beta were amplified from RNA transcripts. The HTBI primer set served for first-round RT-PCR of the TCR CDR3. TCRdb re-derived calls from the multiplex PCR reads in MiXCR, one entry per CDR3 protein. The sample includes some 370,000 distinct CDR3 sequences, about 15% seen only once; the top ten take around 35%. Germline loops: CDR1 LNHDA, CDR2 SQIVND (reference sequence). V was shortened by 6 bases and J by 2 bases, with 7 bases between the two germline ends. This CDR3 is 12 amino acids long. The receptor was derived from a woman aged 25-40 years with Graves' hyperthyroidism that later progressed to Graves' ophthalmopathy. Input material: blood. The gene calls are TRBV19 and TRBJ1-1, with no clear D. This CDR3 reads CASRGGNTEAFF. The CDR3 coding sequence is TGTGCCAGTAGAGGAGGAAACACTGAAGCTTTCTTT. Together with reference TRBV19 and TRBJ1-1, the CDR3 gives the full variable domain: DGGITQSPKYLFRKEGQNVTLSCEQNLNHDAMYWYRQDPGQGLRLIYYSQIVNDFQKGDIAEGYSVSREKKESFPLTVTSAQKNPTAFYLCASRGGNTEAFFGQGTRLTVV.